The source of this T cell receptor beta chain is a study of siplizumab effects on memory and regulatory T cells. Findings and caveats of the study: Siplizumab significantly decreased alloreactive sequences from unstimulated CD4+ memory cells. Confirmatory evidence of suppressive function in proliferating siplizumab-culture Tregs was not obtained. No naive or memory phenotype could be assigned to roughly 80-95% of proliferating clones.

CDR3 length equals 14 residues. Per the germline V gene, CDR1 is SGHRS and CDR2 is YFSETQ. Unmatched junction bases numbered 7, after V lost 3 bases and J lost 6 bases. The assay was immunoSEQ multiplex PCR, and TCRdb's table has in-frame clones only and misses some. The sample has over 100,000 clones, about 93% seen once. With respect to this clone: Its target is unknown.

The chain couples TRBV5-1 to TRBJ1-2, with TRBD1 matching 8 bases. Sequencing input: Tregs sorted from blood. The source is a human donor in good health. The CDR3 region is CASSSSTQGDGYTF. The CDR3 DNA sequence: TGCGCCAGCAGCTCATCTACACAGGGGGATGGCTACACCTTC.